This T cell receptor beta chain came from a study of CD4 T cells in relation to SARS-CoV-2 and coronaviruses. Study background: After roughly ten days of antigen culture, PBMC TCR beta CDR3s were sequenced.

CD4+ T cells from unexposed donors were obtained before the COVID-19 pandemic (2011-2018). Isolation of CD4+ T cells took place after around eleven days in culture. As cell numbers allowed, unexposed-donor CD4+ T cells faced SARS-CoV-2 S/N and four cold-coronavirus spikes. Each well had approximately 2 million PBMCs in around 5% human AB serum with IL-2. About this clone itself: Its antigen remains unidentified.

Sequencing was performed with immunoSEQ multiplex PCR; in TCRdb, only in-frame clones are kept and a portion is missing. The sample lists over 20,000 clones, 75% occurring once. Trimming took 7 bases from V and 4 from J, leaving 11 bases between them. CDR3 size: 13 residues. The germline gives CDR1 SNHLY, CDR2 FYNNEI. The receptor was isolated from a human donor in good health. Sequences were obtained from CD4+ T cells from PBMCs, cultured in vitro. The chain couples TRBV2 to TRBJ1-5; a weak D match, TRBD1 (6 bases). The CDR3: CASKDSLNQPQHF. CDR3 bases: TGTGCCAGCAAGGACAGCCTAAATCAGCCCCAGCATTTT.